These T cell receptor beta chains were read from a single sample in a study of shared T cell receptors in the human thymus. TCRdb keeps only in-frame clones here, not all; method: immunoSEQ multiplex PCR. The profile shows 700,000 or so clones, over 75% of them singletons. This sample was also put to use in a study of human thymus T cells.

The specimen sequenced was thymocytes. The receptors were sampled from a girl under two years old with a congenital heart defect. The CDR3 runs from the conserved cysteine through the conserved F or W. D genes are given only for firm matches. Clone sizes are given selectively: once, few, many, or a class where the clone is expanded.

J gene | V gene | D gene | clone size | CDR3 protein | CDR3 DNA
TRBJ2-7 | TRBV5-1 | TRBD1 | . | CASSSGNRDRAGEQYF | TGCGCCAGCAGCTCAGGGAACCGGGACAGGGCGGGCGAGCAGTACTTC
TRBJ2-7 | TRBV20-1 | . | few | CSAAGLYEQYF | TGCAGTGCCGCAGGGTTGTACGAGCAGTACTTC
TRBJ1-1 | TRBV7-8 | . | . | CASSPQGLRAEAFF | TGTGCCAGCAGCCCACAAGGACTTCGGGCTGAAGCTTTCTTT
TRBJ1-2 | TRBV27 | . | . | CASSSRVNYGYTF | TGTGCCAGCAGTTCACGAGTAAACTATGGCTACACCTTC
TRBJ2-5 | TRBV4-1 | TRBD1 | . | CASSQGDSPQETQYF | TGCGCCAGCAGCCAAGGGGACAGCCCCCAAGAGACCCAGTACTTC
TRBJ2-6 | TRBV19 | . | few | CASARDIFSGANVLTF | TGTGCCAGCGCTCGGGACATTTTCTCTGGGGCCAACGTCCTGACTTTC
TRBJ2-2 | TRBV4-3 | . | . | CASSQDWQGQLPNTGELFF | TGCGCCAGCAGCCAAGATTGGCAGGGACAACTCCCGAACACCGGGGAGCTGTTTTTT
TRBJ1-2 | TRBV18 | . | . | CASSPPAGSHGYTF | TGTGCCAGCTCACCGCCGGCGGGATCACATGGCTACACCTTC
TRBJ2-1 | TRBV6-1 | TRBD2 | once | CATGGGDPTDNEQFF | TGTGCCACCGGTGGGGGGGACCCAACGGACAATGAGCAGTTCTTC
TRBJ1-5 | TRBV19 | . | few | CASSIDLGQTYQPQHF | TGTGCCAGTAGTATAGATCTCGGTCAAACCTATCAGCCCCAGCATTTT
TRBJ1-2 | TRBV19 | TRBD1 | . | CASTDRGNYGYTF | TGTGCCAGTACCGACAGGGGAAACTATGGCTACACCTTC
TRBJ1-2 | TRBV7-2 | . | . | CASSLVGGGTEDYGYTF | TGTGCCAGCAGCTTAGTAGGGGGTGGCACGGAAGACTATGGCTACACCTTC
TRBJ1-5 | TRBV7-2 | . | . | CASSLYGGANQPQHF | TGTGCCAGCAGCTTATACGGAGGGGCAAATCAGCCCCAGCATTTT
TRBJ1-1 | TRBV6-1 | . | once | CATRTVSSAEAFF | TGTGCCACCAGGACAGTTAGTTCGGCTGAAGCTTTCTTT
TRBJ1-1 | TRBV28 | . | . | CASSRNPYGQNNTEAFF | TGTGCCAGCAGCCGGAATCCCTACGGACAAAATAACACTGAAGCTTTCTTT